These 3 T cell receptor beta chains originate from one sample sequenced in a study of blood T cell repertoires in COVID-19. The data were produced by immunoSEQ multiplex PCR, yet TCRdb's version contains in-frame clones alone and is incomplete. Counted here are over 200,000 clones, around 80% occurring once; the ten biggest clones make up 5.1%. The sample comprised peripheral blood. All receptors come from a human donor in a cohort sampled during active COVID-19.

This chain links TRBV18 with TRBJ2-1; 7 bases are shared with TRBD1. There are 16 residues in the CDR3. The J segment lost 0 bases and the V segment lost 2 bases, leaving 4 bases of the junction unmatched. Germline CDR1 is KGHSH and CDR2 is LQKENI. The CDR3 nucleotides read TGTGCCAGCTCACCAGGGACAGCGCCCTCCTACAATGAGCAGTTCTTC. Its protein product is CASSPGTAPSYNEQFF.

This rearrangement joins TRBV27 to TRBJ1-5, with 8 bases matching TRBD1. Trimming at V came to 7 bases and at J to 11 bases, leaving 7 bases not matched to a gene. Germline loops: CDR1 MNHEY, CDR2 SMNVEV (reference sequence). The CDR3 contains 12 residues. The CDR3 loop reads CASTTTGGAQHF. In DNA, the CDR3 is TGTGCCAGCACCACCACAGGGGGAGCCCAGCATTTT.

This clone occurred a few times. The CDR3 region is CASSWEGEGANVLTF. The DNA for the CDR3 is TGTGCCAGCAGTTGGGAGGGGGAGGGGGCCAACGTCCTGACTTTC. The chain couples TRBV27 to TRBJ2-6, with a weak D call TRBD2 (7 bases). The V gene's germline CDR1 is MNHEY and CDR2 SMNVEV (reference sequence). V dropped 4 bases and J dropped 4 bases, with 11 bases sitting between them. This CDR3 contains 15 residues.